This T cell receptor beta chain was sequenced in a study of blood T cell repertoires in COVID-19 (dated by TCRdb to about 2020). The study in broad terms: Collaborator samples came from the United States, Italy and Spain and covered acute and convalescent phases of COVID-19. The prospective study material was composed of cDNA or gDNA derived from T cells, B-cell-depleted T cells, or PBMCs. Subjects who had been exposed to COVID-19, were actively infected with it, or had recovered from it provided the deeply sampled blood TCRbeta repertoires that made up the dataset. A freely available public database, intended as a resource for researchers studying the immune response to SARS-CoV-2, is where the repertoires were released. Samples came from the ongoing ImmuneRACE study (first 160 participants) plus 1,254 subjects from 6 global collaborators. The sample metadata nearly always contained a de-identified subject ID, COVID-19 status, age in years and sex. HLA class I and class II types, where available, came from metadata supplied by the sample provider rather than from assay-based typing. Beyond this particular receptor, the publication reports: The amount of clinical and demographic metadata varied by source and participant and was provided uncurated.

This clone was seen a few times. What this receptor recognizes is not known. Base qualities were left out, and no much larger clone turns up one base away. The immunoSEQ Assay, a bias-controlled multiplex PCR, was used to amplify TCRbeta CDR3 regions from genomic DNA. The authors' analysis ran thus. Nucleated cell counts per sample were estimated from amplification of reference gene primers within the assay. To quantify the absolute abundance of each unique TCRbeta CDR3 rearrangement, sequence reads were collapsed and filtered. For each sample, productive Simpson clonality was calculated as the square root of Simpson's diversity index over productive rearrangements. The source is immuneACCESS, and TCRdb retained only in-frame sequences with V and J called. Part of the clones is not carried over; for the studies checked, unresolved V genes explain less than half of this, and the remainder is unexplained. V and J calls and clone size are as listed in that table; D and trimming were resolved from the DNA. This sample gives about 140,000 clones in total; over 80% of them show up just once. In total, the top ten clones hold under 3% of the sample.

The collaborating institutions used their own protocols to collect whole blood in K2EDTA tubes. For TCRbeta analysis, collaborator samples were shipped as frozen whole blood, as isolated PBMCs, or as DNA extracted from either sample type. The CDR3 holds 14 amino acids from the cysteine to the phenylalanine. Just the 42-base CDR3 DNA is kept, in frame starting at base 1. V is clipped by 3 bases and J by 1 base, and the sequence between their germline boundaries is 6 bases long. CDR1 and CDR2 are read off the germline V gene (reference sequence) as SEHNR and FQNEAQ. The receptor was isolated from a man in his fifties or sixties with active COVID-19. The sequence links TRBV7-9 to TRBJ2-2; the D gene remains uncertain. Sequenced: peripheral blood. The nucleotide sequence reads TGTGCCAGCAGCTTGTCTTTGAACACCGGGGAGCTGTTTTTT. It is translated as CASSLSLNTGELFF.